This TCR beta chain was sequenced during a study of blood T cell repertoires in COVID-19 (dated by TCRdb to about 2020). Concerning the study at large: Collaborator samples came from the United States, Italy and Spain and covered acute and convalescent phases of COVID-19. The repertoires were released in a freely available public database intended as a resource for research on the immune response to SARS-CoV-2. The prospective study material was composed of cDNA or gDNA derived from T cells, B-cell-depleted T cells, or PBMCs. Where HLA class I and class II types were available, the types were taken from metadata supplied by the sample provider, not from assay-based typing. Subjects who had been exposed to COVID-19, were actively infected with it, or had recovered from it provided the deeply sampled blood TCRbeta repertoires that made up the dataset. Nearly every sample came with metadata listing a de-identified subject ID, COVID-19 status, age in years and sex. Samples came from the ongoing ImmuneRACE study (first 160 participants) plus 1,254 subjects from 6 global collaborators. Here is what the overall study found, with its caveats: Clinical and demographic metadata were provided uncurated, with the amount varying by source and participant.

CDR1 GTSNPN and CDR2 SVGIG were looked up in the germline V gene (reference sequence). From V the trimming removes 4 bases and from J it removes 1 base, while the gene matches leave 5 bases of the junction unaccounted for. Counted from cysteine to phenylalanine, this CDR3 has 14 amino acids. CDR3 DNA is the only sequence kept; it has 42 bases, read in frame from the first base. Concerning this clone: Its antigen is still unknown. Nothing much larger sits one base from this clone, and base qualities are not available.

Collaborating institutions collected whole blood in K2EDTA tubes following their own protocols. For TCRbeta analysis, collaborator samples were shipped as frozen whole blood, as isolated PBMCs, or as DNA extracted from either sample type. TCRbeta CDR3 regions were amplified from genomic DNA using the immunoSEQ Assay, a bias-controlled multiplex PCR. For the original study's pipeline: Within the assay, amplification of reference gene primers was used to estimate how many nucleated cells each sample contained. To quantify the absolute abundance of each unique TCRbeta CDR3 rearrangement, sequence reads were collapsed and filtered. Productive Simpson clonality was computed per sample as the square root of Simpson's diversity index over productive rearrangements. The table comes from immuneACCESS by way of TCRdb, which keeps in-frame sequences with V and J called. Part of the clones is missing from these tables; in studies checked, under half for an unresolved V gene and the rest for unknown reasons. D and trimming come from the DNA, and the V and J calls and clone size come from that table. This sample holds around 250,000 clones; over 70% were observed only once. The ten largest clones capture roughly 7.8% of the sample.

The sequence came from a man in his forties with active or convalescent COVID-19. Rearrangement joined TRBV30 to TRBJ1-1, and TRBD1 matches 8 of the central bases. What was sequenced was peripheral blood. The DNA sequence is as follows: TGTGCCTGGACCAGGGACAGGAGGAACACTGAAGCTTTCTTT. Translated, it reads CAWTRDRRNTEAFF.